One and the same sample provided the 25 T cell receptor beta chains below, sequenced in a study of STAT3 mutations in large granular lymphocyte leukemia. Overall study findings and caveats: In T-cell large granular lymphocyte leukemia, about half of patients showed multiple immunodominant subclonotypes.

This table comes from immunoSEQ multiplex PCR, and its TCRdb copy is limited to in-frame clones, with some not included. The sample has roughly 9,400 clones; 92% are singletons. No cognate antigen is known for these TCRs. The sample taken for sequencing was peripheral blood mononuclear cells. The source is a man aged 60-69 years with T-cell large granular lymphocyte leukemia. Some clones in this sample may be carry-over from other donors' samples.

V gene TRBV6-1 combines with J gene TRBJ1-1; D not certain. Per the germline V gene, CDR1 is MNHNS and CDR2 is SASEGT. The CDR3 is 14 amino acids. V lost 3 bases and J 4 bases, leaving 12 bases between the germline ends. The CDR3 protein is CASSEIHWITEAFF. For the CDR3, the DNA is TGTGCCAGCAGTGAGATACATTGGATCACTGAAGCTTTCTTT.

V is TRBV12-5 and J is TRBJ2-1, with a tentative D call TRBD2 (6 bases). With 9 bases removed from V and 5 bases from J, the gap between germline ends came to 17 bases. CDR3 length: 14 residues. Per germline, CDR1 LGHNT and CDR2 FRNRAP. Here the CDR3 reads CASRPGTRNNEQFF. CDR3 sequence (DNA): TGTGCTAGCCGTCCCGGGACTCGTAACAATGAGCAGTTCTTC.

The gene calls are TRBV18 and TRBJ1-2; TRBD1 agrees at 10 bases. Unmatched junction bases numbered 4, after V lost 2 bases and J lost 4 bases. The CDR3 contains 15 residues. Germline CDR1 is KGHSH and CDR2 is LQKENI. DNA of the CDR3: TGTGCCAGCTCACCAGGGACAGGGGTCACCTATGGCTACACCTTC. This encodes CASSPGTGVTYGYTF.

V gene TRBV4-3 combines with J gene TRBJ2-5; D uncertain. Trimming took off 4 bases at V and 3 bases at J, with 15 bases between the two ends. Germline CDR1 is LGHNA and CDR2 is YSLEER. The CDR3 contains 15 residues. The CDR3 reads CASSLTPTAEETQYF. The CDR3 nucleotides are TGCGCCAGCAGCCTAACCCCAACAGCAGAAGAGACCCAGTACTTC.

This sequence joins TRBV28 and TRBJ2-1, with TRBD2 matching over 14 bases. The CDR3 consists of 14 residues. With V trimmed by 6 bases and J by 9 bases, 4 bases remained unmatched. Per germline, CDR1 MDHEN and CDR2 SYDVKM. The CDR3 sequence is CASSSGTSGSEQFF. CDR3 sequence (DNA): TGTGCCAGCAGCTCCGGGACTAGCGGGAGTGAGCAGTTCTTC.

The chain combines TRBV27 with TRBJ1-6; no definite D call. The CDR3 contains 20 residues. Germline V lookup: CDR1 MNHEY, CDR2 SMNVEV (reference sequence). V was shortened by 7 bases and J by 13 bases, with 38 bases between the two germline ends. As DNA, the CDR3 is TGTGCCAGCACCCTTTTACCGCGCCTCGGTGTTCTGGATCCACCTAGGCCCCTCCACTTT. It encodes CASTLLPRLGVLDPPRPLHF.

V usage is TRBV18 and J usage is TRBJ1-1; D is unclear. Trimming pared 2 bases from V and 3 bases from J, leaving 10 bases between. The germline gives CDR1 KGHSH, CDR2 LQKENI. The CDR3 extends over 14 amino acids. The CDR3 spells CASSPRLFDTEAFF. The CDR3 nucleotides read TGTGCCAGCTCACCAAGGCTTTTCGACACTGAAGCTTTCTTT.

This chain links TRBV6-1 with TRBJ1-2; weak D call: TRBD1 (5 bases). CDR3 length: 14 residues. Germline values: CDR1 MNHNS, CDR2 SASEGT. Between the trimmed V and J ends, which lost 4 bases and 1 base, there was a span of 10 bases. CDR3 region: CASSVSQGNYGYTF. The CDR3, as DNA: TGTGCCAGCAGTGTTTCCCAGGGTAACTATGGCTACACCTTC.

CDR3 coding DNA: TGTGCCAGCAGCTTATTAACAGCTTATGGCTACACCTTC. It codes for CASSLLTAYGYTF. The V gene is TRBV7-2, the J gene TRBJ1-2, with D unclear. The CDR3 length is 13 residues. The V end lost 2 bases, the J end lost 5 bases, and 9 bases lay between the germline ends. Per the germline V gene, CDR1 is SGHTA and CDR2 is FQGNSA.

The chain is built from TRBV18 and TRBJ2-4, with D possibly TRBD2 on 5 matching bases. V was clipped by 4 bases and J by 2 bases, with 18 bases between them. The CDR3 is 17 residues long. CDR1 is KGHSH and CDR2 is LQKENI in the germline V gene. The CDR3 region is CASSRVRAGKTKNIQYF. CDR3 coding DNA: TGTGCCAGCTCACGGGTGAGGGCGGGTAAGACCAAAAACATTCAGTACTTC.

This rearrangement joins TRBV6-6 to TRBJ2-3; D unresolved. The germline gives CDR1 MNHNY, CDR2 SVGAGI (reference sequence). V was cut by 6 bases and J by 4 bases, with 14 bases left in between. This CDR3 contains 14 residues. The CDR3, as DNA: TGTGCCAGCAGATTAGGACCGAATGCAGATACGCAGTATTTT. Its protein product is CASRLGPNADTQYF.

The V and J genes are TRBV9 and TRBJ1-1; no firm D call. Germline-derived CDR1 and CDR2 are SGDLS and YYNGEE. V lost 7 bases and J lost 3, with 13 bases in between. The CDR3 has 13 amino acids. The CDR3 DNA is TGTGCCAGCTCTTCCGACATCCACACTGAAGCTTTCTTT. It encodes CASSSDIHTEAFF.

V usage is TRBV5-5 and J usage is TRBJ2-1; D is unresolved. V lost 0 bases and J 7 bases, leaving 11 bases between the germline ends. The germline V gene has CDR1 SGHKS and CDR2 YYEKEE (reference sequence). This CDR3 is 14 amino acids long. CDR3 loop: CASSLVSVANEQFF. Written as DNA, the CDR3 is TGTGCCAGCAGCTTGGTAAGCGTGGCGAATGAGCAGTTCTTC.

The V and J genes are TRBV5-1 and TRBJ1-2; the D is unclear. In germline, CDR1 is SGHRS, CDR2 YFSETQ. The V and J ends lost 5 bases and 3 bases respectively, with 14 bases between them. The CDR3 sequence is 14 residues long. The chain's CDR3 is CASSREGSDYGYTF. CDR3 nucleotide sequence: TGCGCCAGCAGTCGAGAGGGATCGGACTATGGCTACACCTTC. Drawing the rest from reference TRBV5-1 and TRBJ1-2, the complete variable domain is KAGVTQTPRYLIKTRGQQVTLSCSPISGHRSVSWYQQTPGQGLQFLFEYFSETQRNKGNFPGRFSGRQFSNSRSEMNVSTLELGDSALYLCASSREGSDYGYTFGSGTRLTVV.

The chain is built from TRBV9 and TRBJ1-4; perhaps TRBD1 as D (5 bases). V lost 0 bases and J 10 bases, leaving 19 bases between the germline ends. The CDR3 is 16 residues long. Germline V gene sequence: CDR1 SGDLS, CDR2 YYNGEE. CDR3 DNA: TGTGCCAGCAGCGTAGGACCAGGGATCGATGGACGAAAACTGTTTTTT. As protein: CASSVGPGIDGRKLFF.

This chain links TRBV11-3 with TRBJ2-3; a weak D match, TRBD1 (6 bases). Per the germline V gene, CDR1 is SGHNT and CDR2 is YENEEA. The CDR3 is 16 residues long. Trimming pared 1 base from V and 0 bases from J, leaving 11 bases between. In DNA, the CDR3 is TGTGCCAGCAGCTTAGGCGACAGGTATAGCACAGATACGCAGTATTTT. Encoded protein: CASSLGDRYSTDTQYF.

The J gene is TRBJ2-7, the V gene TRBV5-1; D is ambiguous. The CDR3 covers 11 residues. Germline loops: CDR1 SGHRS, CDR2 YFSETQ. V was pared by 4 bases and J by 3 bases, with 5 bases between. CDR3 in DNA: TGCGCCAGCAGCACCCTCTACGAGCAGTACTTC. Protein sequence: CASSTLYEQYF.

This rearrangement joins TRBV7-9 to TRBJ2-3; possibly TRBD1 for D (5 bases). CDR1 is SEHNR and CDR2 is FQNEAQ in the germline V gene (reference sequence). The ends were cut back, 1 base at V and 2 bases at J, with 13 bases in the middle. This CDR3 has 16 residues. The CDR3 loop reads CASSLESGYPTDTQYF. CDR3 nucleotide sequence: TGTGCCAGCAGCTTAGAGTCAGGGTACCCCACAGATACGCAGTATTTT.

This chain links TRBV25-1 with TRBJ1-3; no clear D gene. The CDR3 contains 16 residues. V shed 1 base and J shed 2 bases, with 12 bases lying between them. Germline loops: CDR1 MGHDK, CDR2 SYGVNS. The CDR3 region has the DNA TGTGCCAGCAGTGAATCGTCACAGTTTCCTGGAAACACCATATATTTT. Its protein product is CASSESSQFPGNTIYF.

The V gene is TRBV29-1, the J gene TRBJ1-4; D is unresolved. V lost 6 bases, J lost 1 base, and 9 bases lay in between. Germline V gene sequence: CDR1 SQVTM, CDR2 ANQGSEA. The CDR3 is made up of 13 amino acids. This CDR3 reads CSVSGGTNEKLFF. The CDR3 DNA is TGCAGCGTATCGGGAGGAACTAATGAAAAACTGTTTTTT. The full variable domain, rest sourced from reference TRBV29-1 and TRBJ1-4, is SAVISQKPSRDICQRGTSLTIQCQVDSQVTMMFWYRQQPGQSLTLIATANQGSEATYESGFVIDKFPISRPNLTFSTLTVSNMSPEDSSIYLCSVSGGTNEKLFFGSGTQLSVL.

V usage is TRBV7-9 and J usage is TRBJ1-6; D unresolved. Germline CDR1 reads SEHNR; CDR2 reads FQNEAQ (reference sequence). The length of the CDR3 is 13 residues. V lost 1 base to trimming and J lost 9 bases, with 7 bases between them. The CDR3 nucleotides read TGTGCCAGCAGCTTAGTACTGTCTTCACCCCTCCACTTT. This translates into CASSLVLSSPLHF. The whole variable domain, remainder taken from reference TRBV7-9 and TRBJ1-6, is DTGVSQNPRHKITKRGQNVTFRCDPISEHNRLYWYRQTLGQGPEFLTYFQNEAQLEKSRLLSDRFSAERPKGSFSTLEIQRTEQGDSAMYLCASSLVLSSPLHFGNGTRLTVT.

This chain joins TRBV4-1 and TRBJ2-6; a possible D gene is TRBD2 (5 bases). Looked up from germline, CDR1 is MGHRA and CDR2 is YSYEKL. The V and J ends lost 2 bases and 0 bases respectively, with 8 bases between them. The CDR3 runs 16 residues. In nucleotides, the CDR3 is TGCGCCAGCAGCCAAAGCGGTCACTCTGGGGCCAACGTCCTGACTTTC. The encoded protein is CASSQSGHSGANVLTF.

The chain uses TRBV15 and TRBJ2-5; tentative D call: TRBD2 (5 bases). The CDR3 contains 13 residues. Germline V gene sequence: CDR1 LNHNV, CDR2 YYDKDF (reference sequence). Trimming shortened V by 4 bases and J by 4 bases, and 10 bases separated the two germline ends. CDR3 nucleotide sequence: TGTGCCACCAGCACTCTAGGAGGAGAGACCCAGTACTTC. Amino acids: CATSTLGGETQYF.

The chain uses TRBV4-1 and TRBJ2-3, with D perhaps matching TRBD2 (5 bases). V lost 1 base to trimming and J lost 4 bases, with 12 bases between them. The CDR3 spans 15 residues. The germline gives CDR1 MGHRA, CDR2 YSYEKL. The CDR3 protein is CASSQGTGGPDTQYF. In nucleotides, the CDR3 is TGCGCCAGCAGCCAAGGGACTGGTGGGCCAGATACGCAGTATTTT.

This chain links TRBV28 with TRBJ2-5; D gene ambiguous. Germline V gene lookup returns CDR1 MDHEN and CDR2 SYDVKM. The V gene lost 5 bases and the J gene lost 5 bases, with 9 bases spanning the gap. The CDR3 totals 12 residues. The CDR3 spells CASSPARETQYF. CDR3 bases: TGTGCCAGCAGTCCCGCCAGGGAGACCCAGTACTTC.